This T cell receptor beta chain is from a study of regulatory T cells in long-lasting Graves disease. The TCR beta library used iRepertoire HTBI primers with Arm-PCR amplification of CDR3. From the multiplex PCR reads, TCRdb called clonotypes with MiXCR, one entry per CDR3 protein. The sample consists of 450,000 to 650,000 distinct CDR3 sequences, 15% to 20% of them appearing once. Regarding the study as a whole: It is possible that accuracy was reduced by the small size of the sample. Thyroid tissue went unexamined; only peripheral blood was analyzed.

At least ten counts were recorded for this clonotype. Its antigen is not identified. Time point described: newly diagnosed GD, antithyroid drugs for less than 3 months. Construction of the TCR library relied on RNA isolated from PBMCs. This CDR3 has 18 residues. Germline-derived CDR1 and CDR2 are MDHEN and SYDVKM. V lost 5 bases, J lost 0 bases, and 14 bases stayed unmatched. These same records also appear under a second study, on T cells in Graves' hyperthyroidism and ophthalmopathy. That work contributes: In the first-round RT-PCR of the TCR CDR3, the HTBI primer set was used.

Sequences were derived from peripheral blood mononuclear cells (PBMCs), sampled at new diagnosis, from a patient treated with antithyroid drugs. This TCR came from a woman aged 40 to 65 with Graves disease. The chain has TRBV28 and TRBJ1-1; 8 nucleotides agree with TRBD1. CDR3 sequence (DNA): TGTGCCAGCAGTCCACCTGACAGGGGAAGTCGCATGAACACTGAAGCTTTCTTT. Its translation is CASSPPDRGSRMNTEAFF. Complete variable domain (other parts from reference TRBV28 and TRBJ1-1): DVKVTQSSRYLVKRTGEKVFLECVQDMDHENMFWYRQDPGLGLRLIYFSYDVKMKEKGDIPEGYSVSREKKERFSLILESASTNQTSMYLCASSPPDRGSRMNTEAFFGQGTRLTVV.